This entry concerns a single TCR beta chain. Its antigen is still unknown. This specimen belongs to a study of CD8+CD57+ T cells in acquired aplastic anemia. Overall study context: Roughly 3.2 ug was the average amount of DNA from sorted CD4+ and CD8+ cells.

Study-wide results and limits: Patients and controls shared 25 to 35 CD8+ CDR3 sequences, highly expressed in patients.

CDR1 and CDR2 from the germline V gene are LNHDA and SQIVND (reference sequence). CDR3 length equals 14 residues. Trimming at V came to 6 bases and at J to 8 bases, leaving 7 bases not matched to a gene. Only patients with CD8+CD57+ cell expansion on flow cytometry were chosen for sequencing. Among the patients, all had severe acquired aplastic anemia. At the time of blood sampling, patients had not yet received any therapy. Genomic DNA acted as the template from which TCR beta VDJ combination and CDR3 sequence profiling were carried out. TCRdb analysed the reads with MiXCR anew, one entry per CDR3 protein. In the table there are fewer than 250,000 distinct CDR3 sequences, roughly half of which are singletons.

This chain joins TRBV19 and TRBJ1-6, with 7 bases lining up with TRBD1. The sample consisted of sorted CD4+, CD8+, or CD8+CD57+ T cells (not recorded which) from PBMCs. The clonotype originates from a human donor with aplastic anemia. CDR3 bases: TGTGCCAGTAGACCGACAGGGCTGCATTCACCCCTCCACTTT. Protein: CASRPTGLHSPLHF.